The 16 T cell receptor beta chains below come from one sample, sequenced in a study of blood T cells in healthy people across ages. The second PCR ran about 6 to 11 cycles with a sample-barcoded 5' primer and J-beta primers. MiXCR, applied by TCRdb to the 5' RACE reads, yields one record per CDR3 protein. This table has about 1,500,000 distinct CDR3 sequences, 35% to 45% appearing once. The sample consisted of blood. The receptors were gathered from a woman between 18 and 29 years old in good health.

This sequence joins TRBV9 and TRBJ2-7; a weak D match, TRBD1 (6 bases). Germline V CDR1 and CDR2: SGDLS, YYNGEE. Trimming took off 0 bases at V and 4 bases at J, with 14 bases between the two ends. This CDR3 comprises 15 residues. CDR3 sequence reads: CASSVDGTMPYEQYF. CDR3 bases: TGTGCCAGCAGCGTAGACGGGACAATGCCTTACGAGCAGTACTTC.

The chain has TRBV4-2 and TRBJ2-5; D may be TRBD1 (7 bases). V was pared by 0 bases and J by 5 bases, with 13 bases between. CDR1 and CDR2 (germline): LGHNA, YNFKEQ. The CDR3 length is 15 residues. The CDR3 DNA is TGTGCCAGCAGCCAAGAGCAGGGGGGCGCGGAGACCCAGTACTTC. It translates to CASSQEQGGAETQYF.

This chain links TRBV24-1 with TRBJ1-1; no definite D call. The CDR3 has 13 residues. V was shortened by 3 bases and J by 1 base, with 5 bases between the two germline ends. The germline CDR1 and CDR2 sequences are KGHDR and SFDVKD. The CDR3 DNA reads TGTGCCACCAGTGATCCCCGGAACACTGAAGCTTTCTTT. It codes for CATSDPRNTEAFF.

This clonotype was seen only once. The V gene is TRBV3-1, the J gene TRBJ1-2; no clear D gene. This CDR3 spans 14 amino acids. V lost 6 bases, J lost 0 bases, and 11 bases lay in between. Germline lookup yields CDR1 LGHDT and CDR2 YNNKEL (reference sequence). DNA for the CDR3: TGTGCCAGCAGACCCGGGAGCACTAACTATGGCTACACCTTC. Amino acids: CASRPGSTNYGYTF. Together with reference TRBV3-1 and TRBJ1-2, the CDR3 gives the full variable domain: DTAVSQTPKYLVTQMGNDKSIKCEQNLGHDTMYWYKQDSKKFLKIMFSYNNKELIINETVPNRFSPKSPDKAHLNLHINSLELGDSAVYFCASRPGSTNYGYTFGSGTRLTVV.

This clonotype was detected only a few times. CDR3 in amino acids: CASSRTGDSGNTIYF. The CDR3 bases are TGCGCCAGCAGCCGGACAGGAGACTCTGGAAACACCATATATTTT. The V call is TRBV5-1, the J call TRBJ1-3; 7 nucleotides match TRBD1. V shed 4 bases and J 0 bases; nucleotides not matched to a gene: 4. CDR3 length equals 15 residues. Germline-derived CDR1 and CDR2 are SGHRS and YFSETQ.

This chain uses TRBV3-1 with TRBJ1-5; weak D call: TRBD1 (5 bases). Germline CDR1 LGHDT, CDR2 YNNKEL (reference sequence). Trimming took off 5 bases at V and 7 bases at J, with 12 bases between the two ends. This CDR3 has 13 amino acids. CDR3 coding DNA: TGTGCCAGCAGCGAAGCAGGGTGGCAGCCCCAGCATTTT. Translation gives CASSEAGWQPQHF.

The CDR3 reads CSARATGGPVELFF. The CDR3 DNA follows: TGCAGTGCTAGAGCGACGGGGGGGCCTGTGGAGCTGTTTTTT. The chain links TRBV20-1 to TRBJ2-2; 8 bases match TRBD2. The CDR3 runs 14 residues. Germline V gene sequence: CDR1 DFQATT, CDR2 SNEGSKA (reference sequence). V lost 1 base, J lost 10 bases, and 8 bases stayed unmatched.

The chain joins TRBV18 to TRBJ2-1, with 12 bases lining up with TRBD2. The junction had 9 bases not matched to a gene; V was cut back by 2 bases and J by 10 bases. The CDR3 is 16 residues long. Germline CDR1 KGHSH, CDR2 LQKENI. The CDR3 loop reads CASSPSTSGGSGEQFF. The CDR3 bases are TGTGCCAGCTCACCATCGACTAGCGGGGGCTCTGGGGAGCAGTTCTTC.

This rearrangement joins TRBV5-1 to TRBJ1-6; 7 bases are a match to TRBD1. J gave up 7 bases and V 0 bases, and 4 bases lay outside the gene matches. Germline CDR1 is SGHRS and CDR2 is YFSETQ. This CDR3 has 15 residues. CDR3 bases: TGCGCCAGCAGCTTGGTTACAGGGGACAATTCACCCCTCCACTTT. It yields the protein CASSLVTGDNSPLHF. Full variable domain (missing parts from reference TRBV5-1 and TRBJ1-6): KAGVTQTPRYLIKTRGQQVTLSCSPISGHRSVSWYQQTPGQGLQFLFEYFSETQRNKGNFPGRFSGRQFSNSRSEMNVSTLELGDSALYLCASSLVTGDNSPLHFGNGTRLTVT.

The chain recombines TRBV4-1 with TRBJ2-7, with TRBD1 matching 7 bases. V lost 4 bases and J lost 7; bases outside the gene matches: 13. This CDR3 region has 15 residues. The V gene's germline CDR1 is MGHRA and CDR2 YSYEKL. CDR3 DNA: TGCGCCAGCAGCCTGTGGCACAGGGGAATTGATGAGCAGTACTTC. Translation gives CASSLWHRGIDEQYF.

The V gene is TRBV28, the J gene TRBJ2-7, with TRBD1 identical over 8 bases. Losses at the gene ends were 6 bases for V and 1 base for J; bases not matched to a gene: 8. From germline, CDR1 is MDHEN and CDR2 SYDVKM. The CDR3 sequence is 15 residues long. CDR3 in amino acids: CASRPGTGNSYEQYF. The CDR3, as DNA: TGTGCCAGCAGGCCCGGGACAGGCAATTCCTACGAGCAGTACTTC.

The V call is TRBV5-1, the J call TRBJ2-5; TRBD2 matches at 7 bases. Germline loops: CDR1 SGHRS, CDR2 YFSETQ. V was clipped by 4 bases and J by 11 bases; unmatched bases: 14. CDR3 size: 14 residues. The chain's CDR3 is CASSGGERRNEQYF. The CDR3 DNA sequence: TGCGCCAGCAGCGGGGGGGAGAGGAGGAATGAGCAGTACTTC.

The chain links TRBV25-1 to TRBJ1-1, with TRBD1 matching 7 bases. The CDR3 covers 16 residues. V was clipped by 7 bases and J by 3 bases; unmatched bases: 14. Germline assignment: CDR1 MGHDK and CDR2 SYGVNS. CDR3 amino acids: CASTPNAGGSDTEAFF. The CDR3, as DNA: TGTGCCAGCACGCCCAATGCAGGGGGTTCGGACACTGAAGCTTTCTTT. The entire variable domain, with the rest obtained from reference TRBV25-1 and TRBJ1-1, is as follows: EADIYQTPRYLVIGTGKKITLECSQTMGHDKMYWYQQDPGMELHLIHYSYGVNSTEKGDLSSESTVSRIRTEHFPLTLESARPSHTSQYLCASTPNAGGSDTEAFFGQGTRLTVV.

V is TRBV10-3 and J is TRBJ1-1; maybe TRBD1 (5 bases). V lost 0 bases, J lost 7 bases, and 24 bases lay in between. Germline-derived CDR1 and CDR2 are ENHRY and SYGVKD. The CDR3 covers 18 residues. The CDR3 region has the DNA TGTGCCATCAGTGAGTCGCTTGGGGGTGACACCCTAAAGGGTGAAGCTTTCTTT. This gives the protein CAISESLGGDTLKGEAFF.

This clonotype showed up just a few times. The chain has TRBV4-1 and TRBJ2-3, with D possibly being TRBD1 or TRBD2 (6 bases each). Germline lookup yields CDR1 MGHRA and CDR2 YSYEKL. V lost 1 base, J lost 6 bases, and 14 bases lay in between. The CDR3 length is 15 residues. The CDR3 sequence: CASSQVTGARDTQYF. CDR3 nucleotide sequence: TGCGCCAGCAGCCAAGTCACGGGGGCGCGTGATACGCAGTATTTT.

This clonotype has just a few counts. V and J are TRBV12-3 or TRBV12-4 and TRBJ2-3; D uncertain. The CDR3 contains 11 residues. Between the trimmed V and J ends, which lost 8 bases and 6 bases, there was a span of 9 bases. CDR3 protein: CASCSDDTQYF. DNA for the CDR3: TGTGCCAGCTGTTCTGACGATACGCAGTATTTT.